The 2 T cell receptor beta chains below all came from one sample that was sequenced in a study of CD8+ T cells in alopecia areata. Stated treatment: oral pan-JAK inhibitor, 5-10 mg twice daily. Following extraction, RNA underwent reverse transcription to cDNA, which served as the sequencing template. The table came from immunoSEQ multiplex PCR; TCRdb's copy has only in-frame clones and leaves some out. The sample has roughly 220,000 clones, just over 65% seen once; the top ten hold about 1.2%. Source: CD4+ T cells sorted from blood, taken at roughly week 45, from a patient treated with tofacitinib. The receptors shown here come from a human donor with alopecia areata.

This sequence joins TRBV9 and TRBJ1-1, with D perhaps matching TRBD1 (5 bases). The germline CDR1 and CDR2 sequences are SGDLS and YYNGEE. V shed 4 bases and J shed 1 base, with 14 bases lying between them. This CDR3 has 15 residues. The CDR3 DNA follows: TGTGCCAGCAGCTCAGCCGGGACGAAGAACACTGAAGCTTTCTTT. Protein sequence: CASSSAGTKNTEAFF.

The chain is built from TRBV29-1 and TRBJ2-3; maybe TRBD2 (6 bases). V gave up 7 bases and J gave up 2 bases, with 16 bases separating them. Germline CDR1 SQVTM, CDR2 ANQGSEA. CDR3 length: 14 amino acids. The CDR3 sequence is CSARPGLNTDTQYF. In DNA form, the CDR3 reads TGCAGCGCCCGACCGGGACTTAACACAGATACGCAGTATTTT.